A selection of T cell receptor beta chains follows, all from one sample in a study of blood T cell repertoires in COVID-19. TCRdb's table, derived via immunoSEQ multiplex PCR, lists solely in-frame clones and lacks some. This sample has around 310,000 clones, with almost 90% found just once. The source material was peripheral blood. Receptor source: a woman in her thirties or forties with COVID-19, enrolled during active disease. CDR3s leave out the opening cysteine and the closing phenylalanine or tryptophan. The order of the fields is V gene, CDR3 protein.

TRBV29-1	SVGHSTNEKLF
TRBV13	ASSLVTSGEQF
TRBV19	ASSRFTDTQY
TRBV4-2	ASSQDRRRGEQY
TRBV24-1	ATSGPVQALPNREKLF
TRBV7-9	ASSGYRGEISYEQY
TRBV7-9	ASSFRTSGRASPGELF
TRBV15	ATSRDRPGVAGGRDTQY
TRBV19	AVSDYSYNEQF
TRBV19	ASSLIFDRALISEAF
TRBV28	ASSFVFQPQH
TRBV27	ASSLGTGANQPQH
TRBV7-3	ASSLKGREETQY
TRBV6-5	ASSYRGRGTEAF
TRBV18	ASSPSNNEQF
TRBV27	ASSPIRGGKNSPLH
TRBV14	ASSLRTGMNTEAF
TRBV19	ASSILGQGGDSPLH
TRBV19	ASSITARTEAF
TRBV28	ASSLLSLEQY
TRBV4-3	ASSQEAQGRGGELF
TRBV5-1	ASREGGENTEAF
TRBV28	ASSSPPGVLPNYGYT
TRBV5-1	ASSLYPGQGVRGANVLT
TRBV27	ASSRRGSGNTIY
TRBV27	ASSLNRGGGTEAF
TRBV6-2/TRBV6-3	ASSYYAGGVLSSYNEQF
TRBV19	ASSARLAGGPGEQY
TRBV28	ASSSQYSGRVGEQF
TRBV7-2	ASSLSPQVLETQY
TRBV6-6	ASRAHRGMNTEAF
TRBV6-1	ASRFAGQGNEF
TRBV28	ASNRAGGETQY
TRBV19	ASSIVSSKNIQY
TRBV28	ASSRGDRIYNSPLH
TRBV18	ASSLPFDRANQPQH
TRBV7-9	ASSWGAFQY
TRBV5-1	ASSFSGGTEAF
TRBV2	ASGGVGQNSPLH
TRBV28	ASRSTGKGIYSYT